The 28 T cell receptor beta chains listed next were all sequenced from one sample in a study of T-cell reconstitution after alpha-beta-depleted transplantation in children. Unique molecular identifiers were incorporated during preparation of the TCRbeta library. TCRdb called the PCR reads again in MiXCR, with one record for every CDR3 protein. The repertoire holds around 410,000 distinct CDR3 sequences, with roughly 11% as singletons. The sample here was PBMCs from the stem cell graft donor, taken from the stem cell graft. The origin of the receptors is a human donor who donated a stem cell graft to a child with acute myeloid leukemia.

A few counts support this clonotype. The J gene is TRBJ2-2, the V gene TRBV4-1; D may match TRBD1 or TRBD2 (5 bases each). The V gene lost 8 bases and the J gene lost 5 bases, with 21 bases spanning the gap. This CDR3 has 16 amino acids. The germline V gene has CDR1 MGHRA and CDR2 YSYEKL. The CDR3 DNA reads TGCGCCAGCGGCCGAATCAGGGAGCCTGGAACCGGGGAGCTGTTTTTT. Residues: CASGRIREPGTGELFF.

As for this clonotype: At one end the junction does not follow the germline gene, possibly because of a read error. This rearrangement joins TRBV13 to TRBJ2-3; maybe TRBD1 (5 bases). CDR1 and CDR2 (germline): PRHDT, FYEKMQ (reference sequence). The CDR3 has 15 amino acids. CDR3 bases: TGTGCCAGCAGCTTAGGGCTAGTTAACACAGGTACGCAGTATTTC. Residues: CASSLGLVNTGTQYF.

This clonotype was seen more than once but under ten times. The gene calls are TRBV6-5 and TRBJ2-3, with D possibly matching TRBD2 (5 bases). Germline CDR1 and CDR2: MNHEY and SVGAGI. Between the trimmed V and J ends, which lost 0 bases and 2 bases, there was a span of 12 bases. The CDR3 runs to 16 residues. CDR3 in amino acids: CASSYSDGENTDTQYF. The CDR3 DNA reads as TGTGCCAGCAGTTACTCGGACGGGGAGAACACAGATACGCAGTATTTT.

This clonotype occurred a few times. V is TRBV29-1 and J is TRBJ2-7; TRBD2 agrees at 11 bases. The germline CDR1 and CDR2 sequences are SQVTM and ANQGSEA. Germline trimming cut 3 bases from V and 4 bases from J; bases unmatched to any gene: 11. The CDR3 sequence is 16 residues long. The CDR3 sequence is CSVDGLAGGHGYEQYF. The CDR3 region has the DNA TGCAGCGTTGATGGGCTAGCGGGAGGCCACGGGTACGAGCAGTACTTC.

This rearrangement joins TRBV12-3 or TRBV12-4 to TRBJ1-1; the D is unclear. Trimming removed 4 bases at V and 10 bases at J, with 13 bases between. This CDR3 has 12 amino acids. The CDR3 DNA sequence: TGTGCCAGCAGTTCTTGGAACGGTAGAGCTTTCTTT. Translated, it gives CASSSWNGRAFF.

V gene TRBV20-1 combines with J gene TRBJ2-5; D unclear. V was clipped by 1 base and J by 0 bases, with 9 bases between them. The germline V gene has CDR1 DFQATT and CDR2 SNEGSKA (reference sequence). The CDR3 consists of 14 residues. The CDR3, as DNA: TGCAGTGCTAGAGGGGGTGGGGACCAAGAGACCCAGTACTTC. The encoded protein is CSARGGGDQETQYF.

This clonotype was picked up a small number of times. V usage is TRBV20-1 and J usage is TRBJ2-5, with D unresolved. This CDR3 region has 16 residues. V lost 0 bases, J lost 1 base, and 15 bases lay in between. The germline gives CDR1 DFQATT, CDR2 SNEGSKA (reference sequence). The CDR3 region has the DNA TGCAGTGCTAGAGACGGGTACGGGCATAGCCAAGAGACCCAGTACTTC. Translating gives CSARDGYGHSQETQYF.

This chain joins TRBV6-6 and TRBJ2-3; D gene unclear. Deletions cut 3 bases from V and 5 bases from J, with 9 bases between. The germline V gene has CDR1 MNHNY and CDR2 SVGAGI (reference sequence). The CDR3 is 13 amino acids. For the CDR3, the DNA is TGTGCCAGCAGTTATGGGATTAGAGATACGCAGTATTTT. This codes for CASSYGIRDTQYF.

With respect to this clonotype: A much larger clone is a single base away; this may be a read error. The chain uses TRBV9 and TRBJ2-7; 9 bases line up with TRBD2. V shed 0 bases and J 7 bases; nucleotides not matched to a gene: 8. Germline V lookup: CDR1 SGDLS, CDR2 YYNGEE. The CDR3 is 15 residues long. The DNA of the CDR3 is TGTGCCAGCAGCGTAGGACGTAGCGGGAGCAGGGAGCAGTACTTC. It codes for CASSVGRSGSREQYF.

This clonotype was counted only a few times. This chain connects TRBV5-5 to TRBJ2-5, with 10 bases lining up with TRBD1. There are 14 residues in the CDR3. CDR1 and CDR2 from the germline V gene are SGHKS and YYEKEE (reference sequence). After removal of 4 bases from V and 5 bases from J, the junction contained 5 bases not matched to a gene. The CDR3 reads CASSIGQGVETQYF. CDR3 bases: TGTGCCAGCAGCATCGGACAGGGGGTTGAGACCCAGTACTTC.

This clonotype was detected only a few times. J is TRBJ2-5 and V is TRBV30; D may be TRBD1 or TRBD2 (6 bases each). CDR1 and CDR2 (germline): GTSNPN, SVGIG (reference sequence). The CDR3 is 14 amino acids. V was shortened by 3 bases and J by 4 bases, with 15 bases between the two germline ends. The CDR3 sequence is CAWRSRGAGETQYF. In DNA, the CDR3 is TGTGCCTGGAGGTCCAGGGGAGCGGGAGAGACCCAGTACTTC.

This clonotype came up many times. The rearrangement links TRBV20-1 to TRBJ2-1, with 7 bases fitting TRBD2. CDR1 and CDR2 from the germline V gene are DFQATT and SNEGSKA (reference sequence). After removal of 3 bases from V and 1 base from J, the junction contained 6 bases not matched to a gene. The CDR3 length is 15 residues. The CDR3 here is CSASRLAASYNEQFF. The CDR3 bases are TGCAGTGCTAGTCGTCTAGCGGCTTCCTACAATGAGCAGTTCTTC.

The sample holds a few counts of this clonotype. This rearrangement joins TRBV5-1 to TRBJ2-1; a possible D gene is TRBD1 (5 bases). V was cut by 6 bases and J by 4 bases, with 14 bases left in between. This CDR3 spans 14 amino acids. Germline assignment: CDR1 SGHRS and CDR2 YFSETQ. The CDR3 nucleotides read TGCGCCAGCACACCAGGGCAGACTTACAATGAGCAGTTCTTC. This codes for CASTPGQTYNEQFF.

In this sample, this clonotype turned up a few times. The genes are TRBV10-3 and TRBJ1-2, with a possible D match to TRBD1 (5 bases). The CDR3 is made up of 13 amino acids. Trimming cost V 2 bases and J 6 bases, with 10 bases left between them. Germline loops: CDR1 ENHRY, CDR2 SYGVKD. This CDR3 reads CAISETAGDGYTF. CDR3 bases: TGTGCCATCAGTGAGACTGCGGGGGATGGCTACACCTTC.

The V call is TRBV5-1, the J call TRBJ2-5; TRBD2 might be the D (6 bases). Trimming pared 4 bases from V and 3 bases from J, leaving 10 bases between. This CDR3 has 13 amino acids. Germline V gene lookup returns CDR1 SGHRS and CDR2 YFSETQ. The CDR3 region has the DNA TGCGCCAGCAGCGGAGGGGTAGAAGAGACCCAGTACTTC. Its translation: CASSGGVEETQYF.

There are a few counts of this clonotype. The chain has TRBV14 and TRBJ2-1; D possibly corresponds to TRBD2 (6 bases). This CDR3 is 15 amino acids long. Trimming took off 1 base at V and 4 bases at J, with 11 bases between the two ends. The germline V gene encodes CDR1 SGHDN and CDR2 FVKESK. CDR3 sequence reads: CASSQVLRDYNEQFF. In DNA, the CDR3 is TGTGCCAGCAGCCAAGTACTGCGGGATTACAATGAGCAGTTCTTC.

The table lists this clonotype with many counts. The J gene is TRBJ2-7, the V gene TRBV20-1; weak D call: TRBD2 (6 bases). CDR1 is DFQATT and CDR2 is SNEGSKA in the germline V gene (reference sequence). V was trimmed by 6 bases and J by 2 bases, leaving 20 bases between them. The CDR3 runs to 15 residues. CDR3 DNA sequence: TGCAGTGCCCAAGAGGCCGTCGGCGGGACCTACGAGCAGTACTTC. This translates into CSAQEAVGGTYEQYF.

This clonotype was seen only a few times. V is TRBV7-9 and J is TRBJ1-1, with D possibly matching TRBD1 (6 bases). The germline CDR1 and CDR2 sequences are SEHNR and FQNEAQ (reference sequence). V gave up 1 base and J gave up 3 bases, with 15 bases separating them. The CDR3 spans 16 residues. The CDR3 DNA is TGTGCCAGCAGCTTAGTTTCCCTGGGGGCCGACACTGAAGCTTTCTTT. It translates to CASSLVSLGADTEAFF.

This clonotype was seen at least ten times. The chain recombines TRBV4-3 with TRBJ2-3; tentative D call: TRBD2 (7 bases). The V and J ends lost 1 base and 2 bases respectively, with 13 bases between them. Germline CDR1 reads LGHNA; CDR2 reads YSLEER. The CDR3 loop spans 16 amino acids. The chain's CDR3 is CASSQGTAGNTDTQYF. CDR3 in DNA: TGCGCCAGCAGCCAAGGGACAGCGGGAAACACAGATACGCAGTATTTT.

This CDR3 is CASSLAGLAVSYEQYF. For the CDR3, the DNA is TGTGCCAGCAGTCTCGCGGGACTAGCGGTATCCTACGAGCAGTACTTC. The chain uses TRBV28 and TRBJ2-7, with 11 bases fitting TRBD2. CDR1 MDHEN and CDR2 SYDVKM come from the germline V gene. The CDR3 spans 16 residues. V lost 5 bases to trimming and J lost 1 base; unmatched junction nucleotides: 7.

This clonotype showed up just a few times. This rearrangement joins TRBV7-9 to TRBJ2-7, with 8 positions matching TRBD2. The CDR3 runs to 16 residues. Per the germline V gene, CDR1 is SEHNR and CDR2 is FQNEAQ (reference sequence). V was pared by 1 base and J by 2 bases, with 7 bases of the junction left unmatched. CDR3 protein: CASSLEAAGAPYEQYV. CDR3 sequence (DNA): TGTGCCAGCAGCTTAGAGGCAGCGGGGGCCCCCTACGAGCAGTACGTC.

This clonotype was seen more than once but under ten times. CDR3 sequence: CSARHKQGWNTEAFF. Written as DNA, the CDR3 is TGCAGTGCTAGACATAAACAGGGGTGGAACACTGAAGCTTTCTTT. The chain has TRBV20-1 and TRBJ1-1, with TRBD1 matching over 7 bases. CDR1 DFQATT and CDR2 SNEGSKA come from the germline V gene (reference sequence). The CDR3 consists of 15 residues. V lost 2 bases, J lost 1 base, and 7 bases stayed unmatched.

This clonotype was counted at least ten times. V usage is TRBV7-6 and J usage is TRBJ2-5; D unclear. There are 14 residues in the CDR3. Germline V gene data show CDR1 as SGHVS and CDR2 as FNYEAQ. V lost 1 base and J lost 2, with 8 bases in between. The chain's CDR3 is CASSLGILQETQYF. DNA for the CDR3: TGTGCCAGCAGCTTAGGCATACTGCAAGAGACCCAGTACTTC.

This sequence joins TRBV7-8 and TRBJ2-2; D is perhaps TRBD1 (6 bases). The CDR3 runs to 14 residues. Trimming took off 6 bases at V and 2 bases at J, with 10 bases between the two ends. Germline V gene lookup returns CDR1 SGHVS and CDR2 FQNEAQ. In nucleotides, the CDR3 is TGTGCCAGCAGGACAGGTTCAAACACCGGGGAGCTGTTTTTT. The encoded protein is CASRTGSNTGELFF.

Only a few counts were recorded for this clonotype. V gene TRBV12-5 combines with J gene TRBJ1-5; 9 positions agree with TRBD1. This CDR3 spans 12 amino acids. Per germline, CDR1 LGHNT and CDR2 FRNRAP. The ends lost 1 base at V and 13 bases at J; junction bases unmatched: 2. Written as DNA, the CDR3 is TGTGCTAGTGGTTTGGGGGGACAGGGACAGCATTTT. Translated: CASGLGGQGQHF.

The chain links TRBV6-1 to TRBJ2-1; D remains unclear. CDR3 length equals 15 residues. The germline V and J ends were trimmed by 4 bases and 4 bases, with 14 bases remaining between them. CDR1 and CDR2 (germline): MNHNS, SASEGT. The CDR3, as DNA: TGTGCCAGCAGTGCACTCGGTCTGGGGTACAATGAGCAGTTCTTC. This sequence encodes CASSALGLGYNEQFF.

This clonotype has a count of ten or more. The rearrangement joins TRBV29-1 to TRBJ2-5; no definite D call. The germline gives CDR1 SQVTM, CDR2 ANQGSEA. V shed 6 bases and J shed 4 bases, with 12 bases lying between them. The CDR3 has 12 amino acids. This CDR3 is CSVARTGETQYF. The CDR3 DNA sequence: TGCAGCGTGGCTAGGACCGGAGAGACCCAGTACTTC.

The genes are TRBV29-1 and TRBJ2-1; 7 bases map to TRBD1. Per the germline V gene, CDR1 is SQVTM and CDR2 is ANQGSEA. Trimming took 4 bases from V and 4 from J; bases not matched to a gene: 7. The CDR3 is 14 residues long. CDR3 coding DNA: TGCAGCGTTGGGGTGGGGACAGATTACAATGAGCAGTTCTTC. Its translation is CSVGVGTDYNEQFF.